Judged by abundance, the clone carrying this TCR beta chain is medium-sized. The antigen is not known. As for time point: sample taken at primary tumor resection. This CDR3 contains 17 residues. Trimming removed 4 bases at V and 2 bases at J, with 22 bases between. The germline V gene has CDR1 SGHRS and CDR2 YFSETQ. TCRdb reanalysed the 5' RACE reads using MiXCR and keeps one entry per CDR3 protein. This table holds fewer than 30,000 distinct CDR3 sequences, about 7.1% found once. This record belongs to a study of spatial heterogeneity in lung cancer. The study's findings and limits: Tumoral mutation counts were tracked by counts of expanded intratumoral alpha and beta TCRs.

The rearrangement links TRBV5-1 to TRBJ2-7, with D perhaps matching TRBD1 (6 bases). This clonotype was sampled from a male donor with early-stage non-small cell lung cancer. The sequencing used lung tumor tissue, collected at surgery. The CDR3 DNA is TGCGCCAGCAGCCTAATACCCAACAGGGATGCGACCTACGAGCAGTACTTC. Translating it yields CASSLIPNRDATYEQYF. Together with reference TRBV5-1 and TRBJ2-7, the CDR3 gives the full variable domain: KAGVTQTPRYLIKTRGQQVTLSCSPISGHRSVSWYQQTPGQGLQFLFEYFSETQRNKGNFPGRFSGRQFSNSRSEMNVSTLELGDSALYLCASSLIPNRDATYEQYFGPGTRLTVT.